This T cell receptor (beta chain) was documented in a study of regulatory T cells in long-lasting Graves disease. Germline V gene lookup returns CDR1 SGHRS and CDR2 YFSETQ. The CDR3 runs 15 residues. The V end lost 2 bases, the J end lost 1 base, and 12 bases lay between the germline ends. General study findings and limits: Peripheral blood, not thyroid tissue, was the sole material studied.

Construction of TCR beta libraries relied on iRepertoire HTBI primers and on Arm-PCR targeting CDR3 regions. Under the authors' procedure: Sample data revealed approximately 60 TRBV and 12 to 15 TRBJ segments. Each CDR3 protein gets one entry after TCRdb re-called the multiplex PCR reads with MiXCR. V and J calls and clone size were set by TCRdb, not the authors. Here the sample spans approximately 380,000 distinct CDR3 sequences, less than 25% being singletons. This clonotype was counted ten times or more. Its cognate antigen is unknown. Time point meaning: persistent/refractory GD, antithyroid drugs over 5 years with positive TRAb. The authors made the TCR library using RNA they extracted from PBMCs. Patients of an endocrinology department in Xi'an, China, were included.

This TCR was sampled from a female donor with Graves disease. The chain employs TRBV5-1 and TRBJ1-1; D is uncertain. The sequenced sample was peripheral blood mononuclear cells (PBMCs), obtained when the disease was refractory, from a patient treated with antithyroid drugs. CDR3 sequence: CASSFNGEANTEAFF. The CDR3, as DNA: TGCGCCAGCAGCTTCAATGGGGAGGCGAACACTGAAGCTTTCTTT.